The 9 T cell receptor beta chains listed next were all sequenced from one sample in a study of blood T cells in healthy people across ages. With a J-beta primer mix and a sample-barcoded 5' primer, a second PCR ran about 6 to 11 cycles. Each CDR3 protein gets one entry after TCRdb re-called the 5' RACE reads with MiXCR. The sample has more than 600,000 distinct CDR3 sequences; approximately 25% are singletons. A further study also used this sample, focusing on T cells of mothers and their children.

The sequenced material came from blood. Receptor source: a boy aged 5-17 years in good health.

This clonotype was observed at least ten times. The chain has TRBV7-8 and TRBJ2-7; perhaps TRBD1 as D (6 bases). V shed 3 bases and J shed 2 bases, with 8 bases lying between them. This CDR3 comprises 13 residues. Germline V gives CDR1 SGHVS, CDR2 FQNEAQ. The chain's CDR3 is CASSLDSPYEQYF. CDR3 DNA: TGTGCCAGCAGCTTGGACAGTCCCTACGAGCAGTACTTC.

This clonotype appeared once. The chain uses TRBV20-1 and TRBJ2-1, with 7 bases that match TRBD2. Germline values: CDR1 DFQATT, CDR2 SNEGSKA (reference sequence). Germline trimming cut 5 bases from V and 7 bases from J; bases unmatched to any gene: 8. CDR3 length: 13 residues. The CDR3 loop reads CSAFGTIENEQFF. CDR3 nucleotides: TGCAGTGCTTTCGGGACTATAGAGAATGAGCAGTTCTTC.

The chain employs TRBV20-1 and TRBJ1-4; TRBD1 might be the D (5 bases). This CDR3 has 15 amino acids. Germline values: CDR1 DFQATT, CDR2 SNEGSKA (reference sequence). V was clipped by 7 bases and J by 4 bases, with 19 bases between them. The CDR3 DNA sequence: TGCAGTGGGGTGGCCCTCGACAGCCTTAATGAAAAACTGTTTTTT. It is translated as CSGVALDSLNEKLFF.

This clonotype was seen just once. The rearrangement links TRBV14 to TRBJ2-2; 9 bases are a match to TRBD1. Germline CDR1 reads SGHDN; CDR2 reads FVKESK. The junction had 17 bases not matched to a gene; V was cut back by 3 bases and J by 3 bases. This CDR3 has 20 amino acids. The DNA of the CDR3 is TGTGCCAGCAGCCAGGAACAGGGGGCGGTATCGTATTTGGACACCGGGGAGCTGTTTTTT. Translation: CASSQEQGAVSYLDTGELFF.

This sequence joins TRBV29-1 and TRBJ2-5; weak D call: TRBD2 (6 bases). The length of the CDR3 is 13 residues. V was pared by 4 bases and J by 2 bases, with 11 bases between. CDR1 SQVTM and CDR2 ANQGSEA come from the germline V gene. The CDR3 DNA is TGCAGCGTTGCGGGGGTGGTACAAGAGACCCAGTACTTC. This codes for CSVAGVVQETQYF.

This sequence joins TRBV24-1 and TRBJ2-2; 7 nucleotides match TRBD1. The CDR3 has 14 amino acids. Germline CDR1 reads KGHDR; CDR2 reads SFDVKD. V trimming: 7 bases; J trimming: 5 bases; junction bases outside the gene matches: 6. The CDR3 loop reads CATSTGQLTGELFF. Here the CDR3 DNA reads TGTGCCACCAGCACGGGACAGCTTACCGGGGAGCTGTTTTTT.

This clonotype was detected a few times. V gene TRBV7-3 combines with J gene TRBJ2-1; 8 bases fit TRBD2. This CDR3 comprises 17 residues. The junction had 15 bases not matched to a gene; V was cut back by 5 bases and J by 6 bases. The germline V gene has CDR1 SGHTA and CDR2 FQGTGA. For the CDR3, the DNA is TGTGCCAGCAGCCTGCCGGGTGCGGGAGGCCCGAGCAATGAGCAGTTCTTC. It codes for CASSLPGAGGPSNEQFF.

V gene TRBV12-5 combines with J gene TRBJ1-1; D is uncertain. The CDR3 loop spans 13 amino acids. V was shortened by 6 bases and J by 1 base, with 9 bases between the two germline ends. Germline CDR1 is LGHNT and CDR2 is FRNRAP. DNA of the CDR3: TGTGCTAGTGGGTCATATACGAACACTGAAGCTTTCTTT. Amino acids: CASGSYTNTEAFF.

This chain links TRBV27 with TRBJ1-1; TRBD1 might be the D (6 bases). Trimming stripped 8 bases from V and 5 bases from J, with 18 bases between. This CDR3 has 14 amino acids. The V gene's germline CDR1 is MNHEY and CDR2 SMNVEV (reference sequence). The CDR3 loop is CASVFIGGRTEAFF. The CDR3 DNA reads TGTGCCAGCGTGTTTATAGGGGGACGAACTGAAGCTTTCTTT.